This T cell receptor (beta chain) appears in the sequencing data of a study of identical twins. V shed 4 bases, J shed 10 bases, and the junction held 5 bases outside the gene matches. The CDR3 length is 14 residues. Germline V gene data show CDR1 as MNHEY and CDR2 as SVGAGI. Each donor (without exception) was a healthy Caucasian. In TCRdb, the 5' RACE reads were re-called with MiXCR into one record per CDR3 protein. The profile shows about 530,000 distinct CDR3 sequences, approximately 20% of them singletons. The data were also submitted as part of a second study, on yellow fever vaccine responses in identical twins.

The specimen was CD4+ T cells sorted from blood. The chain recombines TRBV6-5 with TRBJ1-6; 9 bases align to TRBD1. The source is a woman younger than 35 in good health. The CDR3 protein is CASSWGQGGSPLHF. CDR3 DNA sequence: TGTGCCAGCAGTTGGGGACAGGGCGGATCACCCCTCCACTTT.